Listed below are T cell receptor beta chains from one sample, sequenced in a study of regulatory T cells in long-lasting Graves disease. TCRdb ran MiXCR on the multiplex PCR reads and lists one entry per CDR3 protein. The data show nearly 350,000 distinct CDR3 sequences, roughly 21% seen once. The material sequenced was peripheral blood mononuclear cells (PBMCs), taken when the disease was refractory, from a patient treated with antithyroid drugs. Receptor source: a female donor with Graves disease. Each CDR3 is given with its conserved first and last residue. The order of the fields is V gene, clone size, J gene, D gene, CDR3 DNA, CDR3 protein. A D gene is named only where the DNA matches it firmly. Rows may omit the clone size; those that give it use once, few, many or a size class.

V gene: TRBV19
clone size: .
J gene: TRBJ1-1
D gene: .
CDR3 DNA: TGTGCCAGTAGTAAGGATGGCGGGGGCACTGAAGCTTTCTTT
CDR3 protein: CASSKDGGGTEAFF

V gene: TRBV20-1
clone size: once
J gene: TRBJ2-7
D gene: TRBD1
CDR3 DNA: TGCAGTGCTAGATTCCCCGGGACAGGAATTGCCTACGAGCAGTACTTC
CDR3 protein: CSARFPGTGIAYEQYF

V gene: TRBV3-1
clone size: few
J gene: TRBJ2-3
D gene: TRBD2
CDR3 DNA: TGTGCCAGCAGCCCCGGCGGGGGGCGAGGAGATACGCAGTATTTT
CDR3 protein: CASSPGGGRGDTQYF

V gene: TRBV7-9
clone size: .
J gene: TRBJ1-3
D gene: .
CDR3 DNA: TGTGCCAGCAGCTCCCGTTCGGCAGGGACCCTCAGCTCTGGAAACACCATATATTTT
CDR3 protein: CASSSRSAGTLSSGNTIYF

V gene: TRBV19
clone size: .
J gene: TRBJ2-6
D gene: .
CDR3 DNA: TGTGCCAGTAGTATATTTTCAGGGCCCGGGGCCAACGTCCTGACTTTC
CDR3 protein: CASSIFSGPGANVLTF

V gene: TRBV7-9
clone size: few
J gene: TRBJ2-7
D gene: .
CDR3 DNA: TGTGCCAGCAGCGCGCACAGGTTGAGCTCCTACGAGCAGTACTTC
CDR3 protein: CASSAHRLSSYEQYF

V gene: TRBV3-1
clone size: many
J gene: TRBJ2-5
D gene: TRBD2
CDR3 DNA: TGTGCCAGCAGCCCCCTCGGGAGGCAGGAGACCCAGTACTTC
CDR3 protein: CASSPLGRQETQYF

V gene: TRBV19
clone size: .
J gene: TRBJ2-7
D gene: TRBD2
CDR3 DNA: TGTGCCAGTATAAGCGGGAGGACGGGGGAGCAGTACTTC
CDR3 protein: CASISGRTGEQYF

V gene: TRBV6-2/TRBV6-3
clone size: few
J gene: TRBJ2-7
D gene: .
CDR3 DNA: TGTGCCAGCGACTCGGGCTTCCATGAGCAGTACTTC
CDR3 protein: CASDSGFHEQYF

V gene: TRBV6-5
clone size: .
J gene: TRBJ2-7
D gene: TRBD1
CDR3 DNA: TGTGCCAGCAGTTACGACAGGGGGCTAGGGGAGCAGTACTTC
CDR3 protein: CASSYDRGLGEQYF

V gene: TRBV12-3/TRBV12-4
clone size: many
J gene: TRBJ1-6
D gene: .
CDR3 DNA: TGTGCCAGCAGTCATGGACGCTTAGACTCCTATAATTCACCCCTCCACTTT
CDR3 protein: CASSHGRLDSYNSPLHF

V gene: TRBV6-1
clone size: many
J gene: TRBJ1-1
D gene: .
CDR3 DNA: TGTGCCAGCTCGGACGACGGGAACACTGAAGCTTTCTTT
CDR3 protein: CASSDDGNTEAFF

V gene: TRBV19
clone size: few
J gene: TRBJ1-1
D gene: TRBD1
CDR3 DNA: TGTGCCAGTAGTATAGCCCCGACAGGGGTCAATGAAGCTTTCTTT
CDR3 protein: CASSIAPTGVNEAFF

V gene: TRBV5-6
clone size: few
J gene: TRBJ2-1
D gene: .
CDR3 DNA: TGTGCCAGCAAATACAGTTGGACGGTGGAATTCTTC
CDR3 protein: CASKYSWTVEFF

V gene: TRBV2
clone size: many
J gene: TRBJ2-5
D gene: TRBD1
CDR3 DNA: TGTGCCAGCAGTGAAGGGGACAGGGCAAGAGAGACCCAGTACTTC
CDR3 protein: CASSEGDRARETQYF

V gene: TRBV19
clone size: .
J gene: TRBJ1-5
D gene: .
CDR3 DNA: TGTGCCAGTAGTATAGACGGGACATCCTCTCAGCCCCAGCATTTT
CDR3 protein: CASSIDGTSSQPQHF

V gene: TRBV20-1
clone size: many
J gene: TRBJ1-1
D gene: .
CDR3 DNA: TGCAGTGCCTTCGTGCAGAACACTGAAGCTTTCTTT
CDR3 protein: CSAFVQNTEAFF

V gene: TRBV28
clone size: few
J gene: TRBJ1-5
D gene: .
CDR3 DNA: TGCGCCACCGAGGTGGGGCCAAGGGCTCAGCCCCAGCATTTT
CDR3 protein: CATEVGPRAQPQHF

V gene: TRBV9
clone size: few
J gene: TRBJ1-6
D gene: .
CDR3 DNA: TGTGTCAGCAGCGAAGGGGGTGGCAGGGCTGGTTCACCCCTCCACTTT
CDR3 protein: CVSSEGGGRAGSPLHF

V gene: TRBV30
clone size: .
J gene: TRBJ2-2
D gene: .
CDR3 DNA: TGTGCCTGGAGAGGGGGGTCCAACACCGGGGAGCTGTTTTTT
CDR3 protein: CAWRGGSNTGELFF

V gene: TRBV11-2
clone size: many
J gene: TRBJ2-7
D gene: .
CDR3 DNA: TGTGCCAGCAGCCCCGGGGGTTCCAGCTCCTACGAGCAGTACTTC
CDR3 protein: CASSPGGSSSYEQYF

V gene: TRBV6-2/TRBV6-3
clone size: .
J gene: TRBJ1-4
D gene: .
CDR3 DNA: TGTGCCGGAGCGGGCGGAGAAAAACTGTTTTTT
CDR3 protein: CAGAGGEKLFF

V gene: TRBV20-1
clone size: few
J gene: TRBJ2-7
D gene: .
CDR3 DNA: TGCAGTATAAGGGCAGGAGGCTCCTACGAGCAGTACTTC
CDR3 protein: CSIRAGGSYEQYF

V gene: TRBV24-1
clone size: many
J gene: TRBJ1-1
D gene: .
CDR3 DNA: TGTGCCACCAGTGATTCCTGGGGAATCGGTGAAGCTTTCTTT
CDR3 protein: CATSDSWGIGEAFF

V gene: TRBV7-2
clone size: many
J gene: TRBJ2-7
D gene: .
CDR3 DNA: TGTGCCAGCAGTCCACTTCTTAGGGGACACAAGTACTTC
CDR3 protein: CASSPLLRGHKYF

V gene: TRBV6-2/TRBV6-3
clone size: .
J gene: TRBJ2-3
D gene: TRBD2
CDR3 DNA: TGTGCCAGTCACCTACGGACTAGCGGGGCAACCACAGATACGCAGTATTTT
CDR3 protein: CASHLRTSGATTDTQYF

V gene: TRBV2
clone size: many
J gene: TRBJ2-7
D gene: .
CDR3 DNA: TGTGCCAGCACCACCCCCCGGGACACGCGATCCTACGAGCAGTACTTC
CDR3 protein: CASTTPRDTRSYEQYF

V gene: TRBV28
clone size: many
J gene: TRBJ2-5
D gene: .
CDR3 DNA: TGTGCCAGCAGACAGAGAAAAGAGACCCAGTACTTC
CDR3 protein: CASRQRKETQYF

V gene: TRBV24-1
clone size: .
J gene: TRBJ2-7
D gene: .
CDR3 DNA: TGTGCCACCAGTGATCCGGGTCGCACGGAGGAGCAGTACTTC
CDR3 protein: CATSDPGRTEEQYF

V gene: TRBV5-5
clone size: many
J gene: TRBJ1-2
D gene: .
CDR3 DNA: TGTGCCAGCAGCATCTCGGAGTACTATGGCTACACCTTC
CDR3 protein: CASSISEYYGYTF

V gene: TRBV2
clone size: .
J gene: TRBJ2-3
D gene: TRBD2
CDR3 DNA: TGTGCCAGCAGCGCCAGCGGGAGTAGGGATACGCAGTATTTT
CDR3 protein: CASSASGSRDTQYF

V gene: TRBV2
clone size: many
J gene: TRBJ1-1
D gene: TRBD1
CDR3 DNA: TGTGCCAGCAGTGAAAGGACAGGCGCGGGTAACACTGAAGCTTTCTTT
CDR3 protein: CASSERTGAGNTEAFF

V gene: TRBV20-1
clone size: .
J gene: TRBJ1-3
D gene: .
CDR3 DNA: TGCAGTGTCCCGGGTTGGGGAAACACCATATATTTT
CDR3 protein: CSVPGWGNTIYF

V gene: TRBV2
clone size: many
J gene: TRBJ2-5
D gene: .
CDR3 DNA: TGTGCCAGCAGTTCATCCCTTGGGCCCAAACCGGAGACCCAGTACTTC
CDR3 protein: CASSSSLGPKPETQYF

V gene: TRBV28
clone size: few
J gene: TRBJ2-7
D gene: .
CDR3 DNA: TGTGCCAGCACCTCAAGTTACGAGCAGTACTTC
CDR3 protein: CASTSSYEQYF

V gene: TRBV7-9
clone size: few
J gene: TRBJ1-1
D gene: TRBD1
CDR3 DNA: TGTGCCAGCAGCCAGGGGGGCTCGGTAGGAACTGAAGCTTTCTTT
CDR3 protein: CASSQGGSVGTEAFF

V gene: TRBV2
clone size: many
J gene: TRBJ2-5
D gene: .
CDR3 DNA: TGTGCCAGCAGGGGGCCGGGGGAGACCCAGTACTTC
CDR3 protein: CASRGPGETQYF

V gene: TRBV27
clone size: many
J gene: TRBJ2-7
D gene: TRBD1
CDR3 DNA: TGTGCCAGCAGTCCGCAAGACCGGACAGGGGCCTACGAGCAGTACTTC
CDR3 protein: CASSPQDRTGAYEQYF

V gene: TRBV20-1
clone size: many
J gene: TRBJ2-5
D gene: TRBD2
CDR3 DNA: TGCAGTGCTAGAAAACGAAAAGACACTAGCGGCGCTAAATCGGGGTGGGAGACCCAGTACTTC
CDR3 protein: CSARKRKDTSGAKSGWETQYF

V gene: TRBV19
clone size: few
J gene: TRBJ2-5
D gene: TRBD1
CDR3 DNA: TGTGCCAGTAGACGCGACAGGGGGCAGGAGACCCAGTACTTC
CDR3 protein: CASRRDRGQETQYF

V gene: TRBV11-2
clone size: many
J gene: TRBJ1-1
D gene: .
CDR3 DNA: TGTGCCAGCAGCGGGGGGTTGGAAACTTTGGCTTTCTTT
CDR3 protein: CASSGGLETLAFF

V gene: TRBV5-1
clone size: few
J gene: TRBJ2-4
D gene: .
CDR3 DNA: TGCGCCAGCAGCTCTGCTGAGTCCATGACACTAAACATTCAGTACTTC
CDR3 protein: CASSSAESMTLNIQYF

V gene: TRBV7-2
clone size: many
J gene: TRBJ1-5
D gene: .
CDR3 DNA: TGTGCCAGCAGCCCGCCTAAGCATTTT
CDR3 protein: CASSPPKHF

V gene: TRBV30
clone size: .
J gene: TRBJ2-7
D gene: .
CDR3 DNA: TGTGCCTGGAGTGTACCCTTTCGAGGGCAGTACTTC
CDR3 protein: CAWSVPFRGQYF

V gene: TRBV12-3/TRBV12-4
clone size: many
J gene: TRBJ2-5
D gene: TRBD2
CDR3 DNA: TGTGCCAGCAGAAATGGGACTACTGTACAAGAGACCCAGTACTTC
CDR3 protein: CASRNGTTVQETQYF

V gene: TRBV20-1
clone size: few
J gene: TRBJ1-2
D gene: .
CDR3 DNA: TGCAGTGCTAGAGATACCCGGGACTATGGCTACACCTTC
CDR3 protein: CSARDTRDYGYTF

V gene: TRBV20-1
clone size: many
J gene: TRBJ2-7
D gene: TRBD2
CDR3 DNA: TGCAGTGGCACGCGACTAGCGGTATACGAGCAGTACTTC
CDR3 protein: CSGTRLAVYEQYF

V gene: TRBV10-3
clone size: many
J gene: TRBJ1-1
D gene: TRBD1
CDR3 DNA: TGTGCCATCAGTGGTGGGACAGTGATGAACACTGAAGCTTTCTTT
CDR3 protein: CAISGGTVMNTEAFF

V gene: TRBV12-3/TRBV12-4
clone size: many
J gene: TRBJ1-1
D gene: .
CDR3 DNA: TGTGCCAGCAGTTTAGAGGTGAGAAACACTGAAGCTTTCTTT
CDR3 protein: CASSLEVRNTEAFF

V gene: TRBV7-2
clone size: many
J gene: TRBJ1-1
D gene: TRBD1
CDR3 DNA: TGTGCCAGCAGAGGACAGGGGGCTAACTCTGAAGCTTTCTTT
CDR3 protein: CASRGQGANSEAFF

V gene: TRBV12-5
clone size: .
J gene: TRBJ2-2
D gene: TRBD2
CDR3 DNA: TGTGCTAGTGGTCACTTAGCGGGAGGTGGCACCGGGGAGCTGTTTTTT
CDR3 protein: CASGHLAGGGTGELFF

V gene: TRBV30
clone size: .
J gene: TRBJ1-3
D gene: .
CDR3 DNA: TGTGCCTGGAACCCTCTGAAGATCTCTGGAAACACCATATATTTT
CDR3 protein: CAWNPLKISGNTIYF

V gene: TRBV11-3
clone size: many
J gene: TRBJ1-2
D gene: .
CDR3 DNA: TGTGCCAGCAGCTTATACTCGTCTGGCTACACCTTC
CDR3 protein: CASSLYSSGYTF

V gene: TRBV5-1
clone size: many
J gene: TRBJ2-7
D gene: .
CDR3 DNA: TGCGCCAGCAGCTTAAACGCAGGGAGAGGGTACGAGCAGTACTTC
CDR3 protein: CASSLNAGRGYEQYF